The following is a TCR beta chain sequence with its context. The clone's antigen remains unknown. Base qualities were left out, and no much larger clone turns up one base away. At the junction V is shortened by 6 bases and J by 5 bases; bases outside the gene matches: 9. From a lookup of the germline V gene, CDR1 and CDR2 are MDHEN and SYDVKM. Reading from cysteine to phenylalanine, the CDR3 counts 14 amino acids. Only the CDR3 portion is preserved as DNA: 42 bases, with reading frame beginning at the first base. The data belong to a study of shared clonotypes between healthy human individuals (dated by TCRdb to the early 2020s). As for the study more broadly: Three men and a couple of women, aged 18 to 49 years, made up the cohort. To estimate repertoire size and how much clonotype sharing occurs between individuals, the study deeply sequenced the blood TCR repertoires of about five healthy adults. Different laboratories and diverse techniques were used to prepare libraries and sequence TCR repertoires, to increase sequencing depth and limit assay-specific biases. Per donor, leukapheresis produced somewhere between about 0.8 and 9.5 billion PBMCs.

The full study reports these points: Sampling was restricted to blood, and TCR repertoires in tissues likely differ from the TCR repertoires found in blood. Pairwise subsampling indicated that sequencing depth was expected to affect the degree of clonotype sharing among donors. Because the study included a small number of donors, the genetic and exposure-history diversity represented was limited.

The donors were healthy, HIV-negative adults with no recently reported acute infections or vaccinations. All donors were Caucasian adults living in Nashville, Tennessee, USA. For unsorted samples, tens of millions of PBMCs were counted, and genomic DNA was extracted using the QIAamp DNA Blood Mini kit. After blood collection by leukapheresis, PBMCs were isolated using Ficoll-Histopaque density gradient centrifugation and then cryopreserved in the vapor phase of liquid nitrogen. Using the deep immunoSEQ assay, multiplex PCR amplified TCR CDR3 regions from genomic DNA. Genomic DNA extracted from each cell subset was distributed evenly over all wells of several immunoSEQ 96-well plates, and each plate served as one replicate. For unsorted PBMC, 300 ng genomic DNA, equal to 32,000 or so T cell genomes, was loaded into each replicate PCR. Genomic DNA from unsorted PBMC was sequenced over ten immunoSEQ deep assay plates. Purified libraries were measured with a Qubit 3.0 fluorometer, size-checked on a Bioanalyzer 2100, and measured again with the KAPA Library Quantification kit. Every immunoSEQ 96-well plate was sequenced on a separate single-read 150-cycle Illumina NextSeq 550 flow cell. Under the source paper's analysis protocol: Because the immunoSEQ output held only junctional sequences and lacked quality scores, the filtering could not match the filtering applied to full-length reads. Sequences were annotated with PyIR, a Python wrapper for IgBLAST v1.9, using IMGT germline references to assign V/J genes and CDR3. Reads with weak V/J assignments (E-value above 1e-6), missing CDR3, stop codons, out-of-frame junctions, or ambiguous translated residues were removed. V3J clonotypes were defined by identical inferred V gene, J gene, and CDR3 amino acid sequence. Percentage overlap between repertoires was computed as shared unique clonotypes divided by the size of the smaller repertoire. RTK rarefaction, the Chao1 estimator, and Recon v2.1 estimates of unobserved clonotypes were used to assess repertoire richness. TCRdb limited this immuneACCESS table to in-frame rearrangements with V and J called. A share of clones is missing; checked studies link under half to unresolved V genes, and the rest is unexplained. V and J calls and clone size are copied from that table; D and trimming were computed from the DNA. The sample yields fewer than 600,000 clones; 70% to 80% were counted once. The top ten clonotypes cover approximately 12% of the sample.

The sequence was collected from a woman in her thirties or forties in good health. Some clones in this sample may be carry-over from other donors' samples. The V and J segments used are TRBV28 and TRBJ2-5, with TRBD1 identical over 7 junction bases. The sequenced sample was PBMCs. The nucleotide sequence is TGTGCCAGCAGGCCCACTACAGGGGTGGAGACCCAGTACTTC. This gives the protein CASRPTTGVETQYF. Where the CDR3 stops, the reference TRBV28 and TRBJ2-5 genes take over; the full variable domain is DVKVTQSSRYLVKRTGEKVFLECVQDMDHENMFWYRQDPGLGLRLIYFSYDVKMKEKGDIPEGYSVSREKKERFSLILESASTNQTSMYLCASRPTTGVETQYFGPGTRLLVL.